These 27 T cell receptor beta chains originate from one sample sequenced in a study of blood T cells in healthy people across ages. It was with a sample-barcoded 5' primer and a J-beta primer mix that a second PCR of roughly 6 to 11 cycles was run. From the 5' RACE reads, TCRdb called clonotypes with MiXCR, one entry per CDR3 protein. The profile shows over 1.5 million distinct CDR3 sequences, 49% of them singletons. Source material: blood. Receptors were obtained from a woman aged 40 to 50 in good health.

The V gene is TRBV6-5, the J gene TRBJ2-3; TRBD2 matches at 11 bases. Germline V gene sequence: CDR1 MNHEY, CDR2 SVGAGI. The CDR3 is made up of 16 amino acids. J gave up 4 bases and V 0 bases, and 3 bases lay outside the gene matches. The CDR3 nucleotides read TGTGCCAGCAGTTACTCGACTAGCGGGGACGCAGATACGCAGTATTTT. It encodes CASSYSTSGDADTQYF.

Only a few counts were recorded for this clonotype. The J gene is TRBJ2-7, the V gene TRBV6-6, with 7 bases aligning to TRBD1. Germline assignment: CDR1 MNHNY and CDR2 SVGAGI (reference sequence). The CDR3 contains 15 residues. The J segment lost 2 bases and the V segment lost 5 bases, leaving 9 bases of the junction unmatched. This CDR3 is CASSGTRDRAYEQYF. CDR3 DNA: TGTGCCAGCAGTGGTACAAGGGACAGAGCCTACGAGCAGTACTTC.

This chain uses TRBV25-1 with TRBJ1-6; D is unclear. Germline-derived CDR1 and CDR2 are MGHDK and SYGVNS. The ends were cut back, 3 bases at V and 10 bases at J, with 10 bases in the middle. CDR3 length: 13 amino acids. The CDR3 region has the DNA TGTGCCAGCAGTGATTTCGACTTCTCACCCCTCCACTTT. Amino acid sequence: CASSDFDFSPLHF.

CDR3 bases: TGTGCCAGCAATCCACGAGGACCTTTCTACAATGAGCAGTTCTTC. Amino acids: CASNPRGPFYNEQFF. The V call is TRBV12-3 or TRBV12-4, the J call TRBJ2-1, with D unresolved. The CDR3 runs 15 residues. V lost 7 bases and J lost 3, with 16 bases in between.

V usage is TRBV20-1 and J usage is TRBJ2-7; D possibly uses TRBD1 or TRBD2 (6 bases each). Germline V lookup: CDR1 DFQATT, CDR2 SNEGSKA (reference sequence). V lost 4 bases and J 7 bases, leaving 20 bases between the germline ends. The CDR3 is 14 amino acids. CDR3 sequence: CSAKGGRTYNEQYF. In DNA form, the CDR3 reads TGCAGTGCTAAAGGGGGGCGGACCTACAATGAGCAGTACTTC.

This clonotype was picked up a small number of times. The chain joins TRBV5-1 to TRBJ2-1, with 7 bases identical to TRBD2. CDR3 size: 14 residues. Germline V gene data show CDR1 as SGHRS and CDR2 as YFSETQ. With 4 bases clipped from V and 5 bases from J, the junction kept 6 bases outside the gene matches. The CDR3 loop reads CASSHASGDNEQFF. The CDR3 DNA reads as TGCGCCAGCAGCCACGCTAGCGGCGACAATGAGCAGTTCTTC.

The chain links TRBV4-1 to TRBJ1-5; TRBD1 aligns across 7 bases. This CDR3 is built from 14 residues. V shed 5 bases, J shed 5 bases, and the junction held 6 bases outside the gene matches. Germline CDR1 MGHRA, CDR2 YSYEKL. DNA of the CDR3: TGCGCCAGCAGCACTGGGACAGCTTATCAGCCCCAGCATTTT. This encodes CASSTGTAYQPQHF.

The genes are TRBV15 and TRBJ2-1, with TRBD2 matching over 7 bases. This CDR3 is built from 15 residues. J gave up 7 bases and V 0 bases, and 6 bases lay outside the gene matches. Looked up from germline, CDR1 is LNHNV and CDR2 is YYDKDF (reference sequence). CDR3 loop: CATSRDLSLANEQFF. In nucleotides, the CDR3 is TGTGCCACCAGCAGAGATCTTTCACTAGCGAATGAGCAGTTCTTC. The full variable domain, in which reference TRBV15 and TRBJ2-1 provide the parts outside the CDR3, is DAMVIQNPRYQVTQFGKPVTLSCSQTLNHNVMYWYQQKSSQAPKLLFHYYDKDFNNEADTPDNFQSRRPNTSFCFLDIRSPGLGDTAMYLCATSRDLSLANEQFFGPGTRLTVL.

V usage is TRBV20-1 and J usage is TRBJ1-1; D is ambiguous. From germline, CDR1 is DFQATT and CDR2 SNEGSKA (reference sequence). The V end was cut by 3 bases, the J end by 3 bases, with 8 bases between. The CDR3 has 12 residues. In DNA, the CDR3 is TGCAGTGCTAGTCGCCCGGACACTGAAGCTTTCTTT. This codes for CSASRPDTEAFF.

J is TRBJ2-5 and V is TRBV6-6, with 7 bases lining up with TRBD1. The J call may be wrong; the DNA end is better matched by TRBJ2-7. The CDR3 is made up of 16 amino acids. Germline CDR1 and CDR2: MNHNY and SVGAGI (reference sequence). The CDR3 nucleotides are TGTGCCAGCAGTGACCCCGTCGGGACAGATATCTACGAGCAGTACTTC. It yields the protein CASSDPVGTDIYEQYF.

The chain employs TRBV7-2 and TRBJ2-3; TRBD2 matches 11 bases. The trim removed 2 bases at V and 0 bases at J, leaving 7 bases unmatched. The CDR3 length is 18 residues. Germline V gives CDR1 SGHTA, CDR2 FQGNSA. The CDR3 region is CASSLKSLAGGSTDTQYF. DNA of the CDR3: TGTGCCAGCAGCTTAAAGTCTCTAGCGGGGGGAAGCACAGATACGCAGTATTTT. Full variable domain (outside the CDR3, taken from reference TRBV7-2 and TRBJ2-3): GAGVSQSPSNKVTEKGKDVELRCDPISGHTALYWYRQSLGQGLEFLIYFQGNSAPDKSGLPSDRFSAERTGGSVSTLTIQRTQQEDSAVYLCASSLKSLAGGSTDTQYFGPGTRLTVL.

The chain couples TRBV5-1 to TRBJ1-1; D unclear. This CDR3 is built from 14 residues. Germline-derived CDR1 and CDR2 are SGHRS and YFSETQ. Trimming took 2 bases from V and 2 from J, leaving 10 bases between them. The CDR3 nucleotides read TGCGCCAGCAGCTTTAGGGCAGATAACACTGAAGCTTTCTTT. This encodes CASSFRADNTEAFF.

This clonotype came up a few times. V is TRBV29-1 and J is TRBJ2-3; TRBD1 agrees at 9 bases. V was pared by 1 base and J by 5 bases, with 10 bases of the junction left unmatched. Germline-derived CDR1 and CDR2 are SQVTM and ANQGSEA. CDR3 size: 16 residues. The CDR3 spells CSVEGGRDRGIDTQYF. The DNA for the CDR3 is TGCAGCGTTGAAGGGGGCCGAGACAGGGGGATAGATACGCAGTATTTT.

In its sample, this clonotype was seen a few times. V is TRBV6-2 or TRBV6-3 and J is TRBJ2-7; 7 positions agree with TRBD1. Germline CDR1 and CDR2: MNHEY and SVGEGT. The CDR3 runs 15 residues. After removal of 0 bases from V and 0 bases from J, the junction contained 2 bases not matched to a gene. In DNA, the CDR3 is TGTGCCAGCAGTTACTCCGGGACAGTCTCCTACGAGCAGTACTTC. Protein sequence: CASSYSGTVSYEQYF.

The CDR3 loop reads CASSYSRGEEIYNSPLHF. The CDR3 DNA reads as TGTGCCAGCAGTTACTCGAGAGGGGAGGAGATTTATAATTCACCCCTCCACTTT. V and J are TRBV6-2 or TRBV6-3 and TRBJ1-6; maybe TRBD1 (5 bases). This CDR3 has 18 residues. V was cut by 0 bases and J by 4 bases, with 16 bases left in between. Germline loops: CDR1 MNHEY, CDR2 SVGEGT.

This chain links TRBV7-2 with TRBJ2-5, with 10 nucleotides matching TRBD2. Trimming cost V 2 bases and J 1 base; bases outside gene matches: 7. This CDR3 contains 17 residues. CDR1 and CDR2 from the germline V gene are SGHTA and FQGNSA. CDR3 coding DNA: TGTGCCAGCAGCTTAACACTAGCGGGGAGTGTCCAAGAGACCCAGTACTTC. Its protein is CASSLTLAGSVQETQYF.

This clonotype was recorded only once. V usage is TRBV28 and J usage is TRBJ1-6, with D possibly being TRBD1 (5 bases). Germline V CDR1 and CDR2: MDHEN, SYDVKM. Trimming shortened V by 6 bases and J by 7 bases, and 19 bases separated the two germline ends. The CDR3 contains 16 residues. The CDR3 loop reads CASSWYGGGRNSPLHF. CDR3 sequence (DNA): TGTGCCAGCAGCTGGTATGGGGGGGGGAGAAATTCACCCCTCCACTTT.

In this sample, this clonotype turned up a few times. This chain uses TRBV7-2 with TRBJ2-7; 8 bases map to TRBD1. Trimming removed 1 base from V and 3 bases from J; junction bases left unmatched: 17. The germline CDR1 and CDR2 sequences are SGHTA and FQGNSA. The CDR3 loop spans 19 amino acids. The CDR3 nucleotides are TGTGCCAGCAGCTTAGTGGGTGGGACAGGTAGGGGTTGGCGCTACGAGCAGTACTTC. This sequence encodes CASSLVGGTGRGWRYEQYF.

This clonotype was recorded only once. CDR3 loop: CATSRERWDRPSYEQYF. The CDR3 DNA follows: TGTGCCACCAGCAGAGAACGCTGGGACAGGCCTTCCTACGAGCAGTACTTC. The gene calls are TRBV15 and TRBJ2-7; TRBD1 matches 8 bases. The CDR3 covers 17 residues. The germline CDR1 and CDR2 sequences are LNHNV and YYDKDF (reference sequence). J was trimmed by 1 base and V by 0 bases; bases with no gene match: 8.

This clonotype was counted only a few times. This sequence joins TRBV20-1 and TRBJ2-5; 8 positions agree with TRBD2. J was trimmed by 3 bases and V by 3 bases; bases with no gene match: 9. The CDR3 length is 15 residues. The germline CDR1 and CDR2 sequences are DFQATT and SNEGSKA (reference sequence). CDR3 DNA sequence: TGCAGTGCTAGTGGGTTAGCGGGGACCGAAGAGACCCAGTACTTC. As protein: CSASGLAGTEETQYF.

V is TRBV27 and J is TRBJ2-1; 12 nucleotides line up with TRBD2. Looked up from germline, CDR1 is MNHEY and CDR2 is SMNVEV (reference sequence). The ends lost 2 bases at V and 7 bases at J; junction bases unmatched: 12. This CDR3 is 18 amino acids long. The CDR3 is CASSLRLAGGIVENEQFF. Written as DNA, the CDR3 is TGTGCCAGCAGTTTACGGCTAGCGGGGGGGATTGTCGAGAATGAGCAGTTCTTC.

The V gene is TRBV6-2 or TRBV6-3, the J gene TRBJ2-7; 11 positions match TRBD2. This CDR3 is 17 amino acids long. V lost 6 bases and J lost 2; bases outside the gene matches: 12. Per the germline V gene, CDR1 is MNHEY and CDR2 is SVGEGT. This chain's CDR3 is CASRPSRLAGITYEQYF. The CDR3 bases are TGTGCCAGCAGACCCTCTCGACTAGCGGGGATCACCTACGAGCAGTACTTC.

The CDR3 sequence is CATSRDYPSAGEQYF. CDR3 DNA sequence: TGTGCCACCAGCAGAGATTACCCTAGCGCGGGCGAGCAGTACTTC. The chain couples TRBV15 to TRBJ2-4, with a weak D call TRBD2 (6 bases). The J call is uncertain, as TRBJ2-7 better fits the DNA end. The CDR3 sequence is 15 residues long. Germline V gene sequence: CDR1 LNHNV, CDR2 YYDKDF (reference sequence).

This clonotype was counted only a few times. The J gene is TRBJ2-3, the V gene TRBV4-1, with D unclear. V was pared by 1 base and J by 2 bases, with 7 bases between. The CDR3 is 14 amino acids. Germline V gene lookup returns CDR1 MGHRA and CDR2 YSYEKL. CDR3 nucleotides: TGCGCCAGCAGCCAAGTCGGCCTCACAGATACGCAGTATTTT. Translating it yields CASSQVGLTDTQYF.

The CDR3: CASSESGGASYEQYF. CDR3 DNA: TGCGCCAGCAGTGAGAGCGGGGGGGCCTCCTACGAGCAGTACTTC. This chain uses TRBV10-1 with TRBJ2-7; 10 bases align to TRBD2. Germline CDR1 is WNHNN and CDR2 is SYGVQD (reference sequence). The CDR3 has 15 amino acids. The V segment lost 2 bases and the J segment 0 bases; nucleotides outside the gene matches: 1.

The chain carries TRBV28 and TRBJ2-7; a possible D gene is TRBD1 (5 bases). Germline V gives CDR1 MDHEN, CDR2 SYDVKM. The CDR3 has 15 residues. V was cut by 3 bases and J by 2 bases, with 14 bases left in between. CDR3 amino acids: CASSFRGLSAYEQYF. The CDR3 DNA sequence: TGTGCCAGCAGTTTTAGGGGTTTGAGCGCCTACGAGCAGTACTTC.

This chain joins TRBV7-3 and TRBJ1-5, with 11 bases that match TRBD1. The CDR3 is made up of 14 amino acids. V lost 5 bases, J lost 8 bases, and 5 bases stayed unmatched. CDR1 is SGHTA, CDR2 FQGTGA, per germline. This CDR3 reads CASSPGTGGKPQHF. CDR3 coding DNA: TGTGCCAGCAGCCCGGGGACAGGGGGTAAGCCCCAGCATTTT.